The present T cell receptor (beta chain) was sequenced within a study of vaccination and CD4 T cells after COVID-19. Study as a whole: A CEFX pool, an HIV-1 Nef pool, or no peptide went to control cultures.

The assay that was used to sequence DNA from cultured CD4+ T cells was the Oncomine TCR Beta short-read assay. Extraction of genomic DNA was performed on cultured CD4+ T cells. Each CDR3 protein is one row after TCRdb ran MiXCR on the PCR reads. This sample has 10,000 to 15,000 distinct CDR3 sequences, with 47% found just once. V lost 10 bases and J 2 bases, leaving 10 bases between the germline ends. CDR3 length equals 13 residues. Germline-derived CDR1 and CDR2 are KGHDR and SFDVKD. This clonotype has more than one count but fewer than ten. Its target is not known. Treatment described: roughly 11-day PBMC culture with coronavirus spike peptide pools or control peptides (ViraFEST assay). Around 2.1 million PBMCs went into each well for culture with approximately 10 IU/ml IL-2 and 10 ug/ml peptide pools.

The sequence was obtained from a human donor who had recovered from COVID-19. This sequence joins TRBV24-1 and TRBJ2-2, with D perhaps being TRBD1 or TRBD2 (5 bases each). Sequencing input: CD4+ T cells from blood, cultured in vitro. CDR3 protein: CATQRGNTGELFF. The CDR3 coding sequence is TGTGCCACTCAGAGGGGAAACACCGGGGAGCTGTTTTTT.